The 14 T cell receptor beta chains below come from one sample, sequenced in a study of beta chain features in type 1 diabetes. Study-wide points: People with Type 1 diabetes carried modestly yet significantly shorter TCRB CDR3s in all four CD4+ subsets.

The investigators reverse transcribed all of the isolated RNA, so they sequenced expressed TCRB transcripts. Produced via immunoSEQ multiplex PCR; TCRdb's table is partial and in-frame only. This table has around 50,000 clones, roughly 47% appearing once. Antigens for these TCRs are unknown. Input material: stem cell memory CD4+ T cells from blood. The receptors here all came from a man aged 25 to 45 with type 1 diabetes.

The genes are TRBV6-5 and TRBJ2-3, with 9 bases matching TRBD2. Trimming removed 2 bases from V and 4 bases from J; junction bases left unmatched: 1. Germline CDR1 is MNHEY and CDR2 is SVGAGI. The CDR3 contains 14 residues. The CDR3: CASSYRTSADTQYF. The CDR3 region has the DNA TGTGCCAGCAGTTACCGGACTAGCGCAGATACGCAGTATTTT.

This sequence joins TRBV18 and TRBJ2-7; 7 bases line up with TRBD2. V gave up 1 base and J gave up 6 bases; unmatched junction bases: 12. CDR1 and CDR2 from the germline V gene are KGHSH and LQKENI. The length of the CDR3 is 16 residues. The CDR3 loop reads CASSPQGRDIEGEQYF. The DNA of the CDR3 is TGTGCCAGCTCACCACAAGGGAGGGATATCGAAGGCGAGCAGTACTTC.

The chain combines TRBV2 with TRBJ2-7, with TRBD2 matching over 9 bases. The ends lost 11 bases at V and 7 bases at J; junction bases unmatched: 9. Germline CDR1 SNHLY, CDR2 FYNNEI. The CDR3 spans 12 residues. The CDR3: CALQREVGEQYF. The CDR3 nucleotides are TGTGCCCTCCAGCGGGAGGTTGGAGAGCAGTACTTC.

The V gene is TRBV6-5, the J gene TRBJ2-3, with D possibly TRBD2 on 6 matching bases. The CDR3 has 15 amino acids. Trimming stripped 2 bases from V and 4 bases from J, with 13 bases between. Germline CDR1 and CDR2: MNHEY and SVGAGI. This CDR3 is CASSYQGLPADTQYF. CDR3 nucleotides: TGTGCCAGCAGTTACCAAGGACTACCAGCAGATACGCAGTATTTT.

This clone was picked up a small number of times. The V call is TRBV5-4, the J call TRBJ2-3, with D perhaps TRBD2 (6 bases). This CDR3 region has 15 residues. V lost 1 base and J lost 4, with 13 bases in between. Germline V lookup: CDR1 SGHNT, CDR2 YYREEE (reference sequence). The CDR3 DNA is TGTGCCAGCAGCTTGTTTATTAGCGGCTCAGATACGCAGTATTTT. As protein: CASSLFISGSDTQYF.

The CDR3 protein is CASSLAGTSGTDTQYF. CDR3 in DNA: TGTGCCAGCAGCTTAGCCGGGACTAGCGGCACAGATACGCAGTATTTT. The chain is built from TRBV7-2 and TRBJ2-3; TRBD2 matches at 10 bases. The germline CDR1 and CDR2 sequences are SGHTA and FQGNSA. The CDR3 sequence is 16 residues long. After removal of 0 bases from V and 1 base from J, the junction contained 1 base not matched to a gene.

This clone showed up just a few times. CDR3 nucleotides: TGTGCCAGCAGCTCGTTTTTCTATGGCTACACCTTC. Protein product: CASSSFFYGYTF. V and J are TRBV7-9 and TRBJ1-2; D unresolved. V was clipped by 4 bases and J by 4 bases, with 7 bases between them. Per germline, CDR1 SEHNR and CDR2 FQNEAQ (reference sequence). The CDR3 consists of 12 residues. The full variable domain, with the rest looked up from reference TRBV7-9 and TRBJ1-2, is DTGVSQNPRHKITKRGQNVTFRCDPISEHNRLYWYRQTLGQGPEFLTYFQNEAQLEKSRLLSDRFSAERPKGSFSTLEIQRTEQGDSAMYLCASSSFFYGYTFGSGTRLTVV.

This chain joins TRBV28 and TRBJ1-1; D gene unclear. The CDR3 has 12 residues. CDR1 and CDR2 (germline): MDHEN, SYDVKM. Trimming removed 10 bases from V and 4 bases from J, with 13 bases in between. The CDR3 DNA is TGTGCCACCTTACGCCGGGTCACTGAAGCTTTCTTT. Amino acids: CATLRRVTEAFF.

This clone occurred a few times. This rearrangement joins TRBV29-1 to TRBJ1-2; D possibly corresponds to TRBD1 (6 bases). The CDR3 covers 12 residues. CDR1 and CDR2 (germline): SQVTM, ANQGSEA. Between the trimmed V and J ends, which lost 7 bases and 2 bases, there was a span of 11 bases. DNA of the CDR3: TGCAGCGGTGGACAGTACAACTATGGCTACACCTTC. Protein sequence: CSGGQYNYGYTF.

This clone was recorded a few times. The rearrangement uses TRBV29-1 and TRBJ2-5; D gene uncertain. The DNA matches TRBJ2-7 better at its end, which makes the J call doubtful. This CDR3 comprises 14 residues. From germline, CDR1 is SQVTM and CDR2 ANQGSEA. CDR3 nucleotide sequence: TGCAGCGTTGGTGGGCAGGCATCCTCCTACGAGCAGTACTTC. Translation: CSVGGQASSYEQYF.

With respect to this clone: Other nucleotide sequences in the sample specify the same CDR3. V is TRBV5-1 and J is TRBJ2-7, with D possibly TRBD1 on 5 matching bases. Trimming shortened V by 0 bases and J by 3 bases, and 10 bases separated the two germline ends. There are 14 residues in the CDR3. Germline V CDR1 and CDR2: SGHRS, YFSETQ. The CDR3 spells CASSLGQGGYEQYF. DNA for the CDR3: TGCGCCAGCAGCTTGGGTCAGGGTGGCTACGAGCAGTACTTC.

This clone was detected a few times. The chain joins TRBV7-3 to TRBJ2-1; 7 nucleotides match TRBD2. There are 14 residues in the CDR3. CDR1 and CDR2 from the germline V gene are SGHTA and FQGTGA. The V segment lost 6 bases and the J segment 2 bases; nucleotides outside the gene matches: 4. The CDR3 coding sequence is TGTGCCAGCAGACCAAGCGGGGCCTACAATGAGCAGTTCTTC. This encodes CASRPSGAYNEQFF.

The gene calls are TRBV7-9 and TRBJ2-3, with 7 positions matching TRBD1. Germline V gene lookup returns CDR1 SEHNR and CDR2 FQNEAQ (reference sequence). With 5 bases clipped from V and 6 bases from J, the junction kept 11 bases outside the gene matches. The CDR3 loop spans 15 amino acids. The CDR3 DNA is TGTGCCAGCAGCCCACGCCGGGACAGCTACGATACGCAGTATTTT. Translation: CASSPRRDSYDTQYF.

This chain links TRBV7-6 with TRBJ1-4, with TRBD1 matching over 7 bases. There are 15 residues in the CDR3. The junction had 10 bases not matched to a gene; V was cut back by 5 bases and J by 7 bases. Germline V gene lookup returns CDR1 SGHVS and CDR2 FNYEAQ. CDR3 in amino acids: CASSATGVGGEKLFF. The CDR3 coding sequence is TGTGCCAGCAGCGCTACAGGGGTAGGAGGTGAAAAACTGTTTTTT.